This TCR beta chain stems from a study of T cell changes during pregnancy in multiple sclerosis. The CDR3 sequence is 15 residues long. In germline, CDR1 is SGHTA, CDR2 FQGTGA. Trimming at V came to 5 bases and at J to 5 bases, leaving 10 bases not matched to a gene. The assay was immunoSEQ multiplex PCR, and TCRdb's table has in-frame clones only and misses some. The table has about 12,000 clones, 84% seen once. This specimen was CD8+ T cells from peripheral blood mononuclear cells, taken after pregnancy. The sequence came from a female donor in good health, enrolled as a control in a pregnancy study. The genes are TRBV7-3 and TRBJ1-2, with TRBD1 matching 8 bases. This CDR3 reads CASSPGQGEAYGYTF. The CDR3 DNA is TGTGCCAGCAGCCCCGGACAGGGCGAGGCATATGGCTACACCTTC.